Below, 8 T cell receptor beta chains from the same sample are listed, as sequenced in a study of OX40 agonist ivuxolimab in advanced cancers. Libraries came from the immunoSEQ multiplex PCR assay. The table comes from immuneACCESS by way of TCRdb, which keeps in-frame sequences with V and J called. Part of the clones is missing from these tables; in studies checked, under half for an unresolved V gene and the rest for unknown reasons. This sample comprises roughly 26,000 clones, 76% of them detected only once. The top ten hold 14% of the sample. Sample: CD4+ or CD8+ T cells sorted from blood, taken in a trial of the OX40 agonist ivuxolimab. The source of these receptors is an adult with an advanced solid tumor such as melanoma, head and neck, liver or kidney cancer.

This clone was observed once. V and J are TRBV7-2 and TRBJ2-2, with 10 bases aligning to TRBD2. Germline CDR1 and CDR2: SGHTA and FQGNSA. Unmatched junction bases numbered 9, after V lost 2 bases and J lost 6 bases. The length of the CDR3 is 17 residues. The CDR3 spells CASSLQAGGVRAGELFF. In DNA, the CDR3 is TGTGCCAGCAGCTTACAAGCGGGGGGGGTCCGCGCCGGGGAGCTGTTTTTT.

The chain recombines TRBV27 with TRBJ1-2; 8 bases are shared with TRBD1. Germline CDR1 is MNHEY and CDR2 is SMNVEV (reference sequence). CDR3 length: 16 amino acids. V was clipped by 2 bases and J by 8 bases; unmatched bases: 13. CDR3 DNA: TGTGCCAGCAGTTTAAGCGGACAGGGAGCCAGTAGGGGCTACACCTTC. It is translated as CASSLSGQGASRGYTF.

The rearrangement links TRBV27 to TRBJ2-7, with D possibly matching TRBD2 (5 bases). Germline V CDR1 and CDR2: MNHEY, SMNVEV (reference sequence). The CDR3 runs 13 residues. Trimming removed 6 bases at V and 5 bases at J, with 14 bases between. CDR3 residues: CASRDLTRHEQYF. The CDR3 bases are TGTGCCAGCAGGGACTTGACAAGGCACGAGCAGTACTTC.

V and J are TRBV9 and TRBJ2-5; 14 bases are a match to TRBD2. Germline CDR1 SGDLS, CDR2 YYNGEE. The CDR3 has 16 amino acids. Trimming took 4 bases from V and 1 from J; bases not matched to a gene: 3. CDR3 loop: CASSPGLAGGQETQYF. CDR3 in DNA: TGTGCCAGCAGCCCCGGACTAGCGGGGGGCCAAGAGACCCAGTACTTC.

This chain connects TRBV7-3 to TRBJ1-1; no clear D gene. The CDR3 contains 12 residues. Trimming cost V 3 bases and J 5 bases, with 7 bases left between them. Germline V lookup: CDR1 SGHTA, CDR2 FQGTGA. DNA for the CDR3: TGTGCCAGCAGCTTTGGGAGGACTGAAGCTTTCTTT. As protein: CASSFGRTEAFF.

The chain has TRBV6-5 and TRBJ2-7, with D uncertain. The V gene's germline CDR1 is MNHEY and CDR2 SVGAGI. V was trimmed by 2 bases and J by 5 bases, leaving 10 bases between them. CDR3 length: 13 amino acids. CDR3: CASSYLAENEQYF. The CDR3 DNA follows: TGTGCCAGCAGTTACCTTGCGGAGAACGAGCAGTACTTC.

The table lists this clone with a count of one. The V gene is TRBV10-3, the J gene TRBJ2-1, with 7 bases identical to TRBD1. The germline gives CDR1 ENHRY, CDR2 SYGVKD. The ends lost 10 bases at V and 0 bases at J; junction bases unmatched: 6. This CDR3 contains 14 residues. The CDR3 here is CATQTGNSYNEQFF. In DNA, the CDR3 is TGTGCCACCCAGACAGGGAACTCCTACAATGAGCAGTTCTTC.

The chain recombines TRBV5-1 with TRBJ2-5, with D unresolved. V was cut by 3 bases and J by 4 bases, with 13 bases left in between. Germline values: CDR1 SGHRS, CDR2 YFSETQ. The CDR3 runs to 14 residues. The CDR3 coding sequence is TGCGCCAGCAGCTCTCAGTCGGTTTCAGAGACCCAGTACTTC. Protein sequence: CASSSQSVSETQYF.